This T cell receptor (beta chain) was captured in a study of blood T cell repertoires in COVID-19. Study as a whole: Italy, Spain and the United States were the sources of the convalescent and acute COVID-19 samples.

V was cut by 6 bases and J by 5 bases, with 14 bases left in between. The CDR3 loop spans 13 amino acids. CDR1 and CDR2 (germline): LNHDA, SQIVND (reference sequence). Assay used: immunoSEQ multiplex PCR; TCRdb lists only in-frame clones, some missing. The repertoire has more than 95,000 clones, approximately 84% of them found once; the top ten carry roughly 6%. The sample was peripheral blood. The sequence was obtained from a human donor in a cohort sampled during active COVID-19. V gene TRBV19 combines with J gene TRBJ2-7; D is unclear. The CDR3 protein is CASRALDLDEQYF. CDR3 sequence (DNA): TGTGCCAGTAGGGCCTTAGATCTAGACGAGCAGTACTTC. The full variable domain, with the rest looked up from reference TRBV19 and TRBJ2-7, is DGGITQSPKYLFRKEGQNVTLSCEQNLNHDAMYWYRQDPGQGLRLIYYSQIVNDFQKGDIAEGYSVSREKKESFPLTVTSAQKNPTAFYLCASRALDLDEQYFGPGTRLTVT.